A selection of T cell receptor beta chains follows, all from one sample in a study of blood T cell repertoires in COVID-19. Method: immunoSEQ multiplex PCR; TCRdb's copy keeps in-frame clones and lacks some. Among more than 200,000 clones listed, roughly nine tenths were seen once. Input material: peripheral blood. The source is a man aged 40-50 years with acute or convalescent COVID-19. Each CDR3 is given with its conserved first and last residue. A D gene is named only where the DNA matches it firmly. Clone size appears in some rows only: once, few, many, or a class for an expanded clone.

clone size: -
V gene: TRBV28
J gene: TRBJ1-6
D gene: -
CDR3 protein: CASSPRDYNSPLHF
CDR3 DNA: TGTGCCAGCAGTCCCCGGGACTATAATTCACCCCTCCACTTT

clone size: few
V gene: TRBV28
J gene: TRBJ1-1
D gene: -
CDR3 protein: CASKRTEAFF
CDR3 DNA: TGTGCCAGCAAGAGAACTGAAGCTTTCTTT

clone size: -
V gene: TRBV19
J gene: TRBJ2-2
D gene: -
CDR3 protein: CASSGQGNTGELFF
CDR3 DNA: TGTGCCAGTAGTGGTCAGGGGAACACCGGGGAGCTGTTTTTT

clone size: -
V gene: TRBV19
J gene: TRBJ2-2
D gene: -
CDR3 protein: CASSRGQLGNTGELFF
CDR3 DNA: TGTGCCAGTAGTAGAGGGCAGTTGGGGAACACCGGGGAGCTGTTTTTT

clone size: -
V gene: TRBV19
J gene: TRBJ2-5
D gene: TRBD2
CDR3 protein: CASSILGLAAQETQYF
CDR3 DNA: TGTGCCAGTAGTATCCTAGGACTAGCTGCCCAAGAGACCCAGTACTTC

clone size: -
V gene: TRBV11-2
J gene: TRBJ1-1
D gene: -
CDR3 protein: CASSLTVNTEAFF
CDR3 DNA: TGTGCCAGCAGCTTGACTGTGAACACTGAAGCTTTCTTT

clone size: -
V gene: TRBV7-9
J gene: TRBJ2-7
D gene: TRBD1
CDR3 protein: CASSLGAGGSFEYEQYF
CDR3 DNA: TGTGCCAGCAGCTTAGGGGCAGGGGGCTCATTCGAGTACGAGCAGTACTTC

clone size: -
V gene: TRBV11-3
J gene: TRBJ2-1
D gene: TRBD2
CDR3 protein: CASSPPGLAGGNEQFF
CDR3 DNA: TGTGCCAGCAGCCCCCCCGGACTAGCGGGAGGTAATGAGCAGTTCTTC

clone size: -
V gene: TRBV6-5
J gene: TRBJ1-1
D gene: -
CDR3 protein: CASSFGGNTEAFF
CDR3 DNA: TGTGCCAGCTCTTTCGGAGGGAACACTGAAGCTTTCTTT

clone size: -
V gene: TRBV28
J gene: TRBJ2-3
D gene: -
CDR3 protein: CASSSPAGPYF
CDR3 DNA: TGTGCCAGCAGCTCCCCAGCAGGGCCGTATTTT

clone size: -
V gene: TRBV9
J gene: TRBJ2-1
D gene: TRBD1
CDR3 protein: CASSTGTGSYNEQFF
CDR3 DNA: TGTGCCAGCAGCACTGGGACAGGGTCCTACAATGAGCAGTTCTTC